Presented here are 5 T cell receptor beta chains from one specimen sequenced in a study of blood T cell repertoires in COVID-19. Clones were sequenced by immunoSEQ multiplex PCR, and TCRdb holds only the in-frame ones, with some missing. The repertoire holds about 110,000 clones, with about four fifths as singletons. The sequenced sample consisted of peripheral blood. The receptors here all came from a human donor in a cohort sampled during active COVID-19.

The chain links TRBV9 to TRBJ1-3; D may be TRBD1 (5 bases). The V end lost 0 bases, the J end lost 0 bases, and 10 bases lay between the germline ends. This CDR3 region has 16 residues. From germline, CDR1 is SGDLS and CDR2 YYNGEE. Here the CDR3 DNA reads TGTGCCAGCAGCGTAGCCGGGGGAGCCTCTGGAAACACCATATATTTT. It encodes CASSVAGGASGNTIYF.

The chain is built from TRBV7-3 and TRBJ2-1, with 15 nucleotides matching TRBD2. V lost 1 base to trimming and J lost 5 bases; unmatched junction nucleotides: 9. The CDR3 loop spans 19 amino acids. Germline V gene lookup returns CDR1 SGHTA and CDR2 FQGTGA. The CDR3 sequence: CASSLRGLAGGGYHNEQFF. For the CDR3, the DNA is TGTGCCAGCAGCTTAAGGGGACTAGCGGGAGGAGGGTACCACAATGAGCAGTTCTTC.

The CDR3 nucleotides read TGTGCCAGCAGCTCGGGGGGCGACTATGGCTACACCTTC. Translation gives CASSSGGDYGYTF. J is TRBJ1-2 and V is TRBV7-9, with D possibly matching TRBD1 (6 bases). Germline assignment: CDR1 SEHNR and CDR2 FQNEAQ (reference sequence). The CDR3 totals 13 residues. Trimming took off 4 bases at V and 3 bases at J, with 9 bases between the two ends.

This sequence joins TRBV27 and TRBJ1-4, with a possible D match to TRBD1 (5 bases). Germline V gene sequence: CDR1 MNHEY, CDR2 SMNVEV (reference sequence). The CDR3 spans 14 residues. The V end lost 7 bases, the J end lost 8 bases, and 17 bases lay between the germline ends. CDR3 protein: CASTPGQPGEKLFF. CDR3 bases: TGTGCCAGCACGCCCGGACAACCTGGAGAAAAACTGTTTTTT.

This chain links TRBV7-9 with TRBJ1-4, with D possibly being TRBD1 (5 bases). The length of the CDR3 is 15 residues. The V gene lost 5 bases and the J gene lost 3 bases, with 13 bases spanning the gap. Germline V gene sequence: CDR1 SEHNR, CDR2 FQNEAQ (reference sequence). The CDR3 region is CASSVWGAANEKLFF. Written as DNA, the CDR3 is TGTGCCAGCAGCGTTTGGGGCGCGGCTAATGAAAAACTGTTTTTT.